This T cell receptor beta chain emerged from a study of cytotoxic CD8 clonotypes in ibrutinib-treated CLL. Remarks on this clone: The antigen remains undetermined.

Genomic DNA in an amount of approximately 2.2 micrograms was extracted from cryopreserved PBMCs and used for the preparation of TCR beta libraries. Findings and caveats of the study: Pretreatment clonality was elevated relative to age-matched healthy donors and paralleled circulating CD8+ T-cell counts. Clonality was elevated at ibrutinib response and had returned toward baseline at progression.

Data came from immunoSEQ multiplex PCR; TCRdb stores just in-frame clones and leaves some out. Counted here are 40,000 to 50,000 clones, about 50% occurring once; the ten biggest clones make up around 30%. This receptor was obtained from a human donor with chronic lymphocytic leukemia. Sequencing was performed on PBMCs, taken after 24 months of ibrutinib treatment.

As DNA, the CDR3 is TGTGCCAGCAGCCCCCGGATTGGCGGAGAGCAGTTCTTC. Translated: CASSPRIGGEQFF. The chain employs TRBV7-6 and TRBJ2-1; D not resolved. The CDR3 is 13 amino acids. V dropped 5 bases and J dropped 10 bases, with 15 bases sitting between them. CDR1 is SGHVS, CDR2 FNYEAQ, per germline.